Each of the 22 T cell receptor beta chains below was sequenced from the same sample in a study of control samples from healthy donors and cancer patients. The repertoire was sequenced with immunoSEQ multiplex PCR; TCRdb's copy has only in-frame clones and lacks some. The sample consists of around 57,000 clones, under 95% of them appearing once. The sequencing sample was made of PBMCs. All receptors come from a man in his thirties or forties with colorectal cancer.

The V and J genes are TRBV27 and TRBJ2-7, with TRBD2 identical over 7 bases. Germline-derived CDR1 and CDR2 are MNHEY and SMNVEV (reference sequence). CDR3 length equals 14 residues. After removal of 5 bases from V and 3 bases from J, the junction contained 7 bases not matched to a gene. DNA for the CDR3: TGTGCCAGCAGTCCGGGGGAGGGGCTCTACGAGCAGTACTTC. Translation: CASSPGEGLYEQYF.

The DNA for the CDR3 is TGTGCCAGCAGCCAAGGCTGGTCCAATTCACCCCTCCACTTT. Its protein product is CASSQGWSNSPLHF. This sequence joins TRBV3-1 (or the pseudogene TRBV3-2) and TRBJ1-6; D remains ambiguous. The CDR3 runs 14 residues. Germline CDR1 LGHDT, CDR2 YNNKEL (reference sequence). Trimming removed 1 base at V and 7 bases at J, with 8 bases between.

This chain links TRBV24-1 with TRBJ2-5, with D possibly TRBD2 on 5 matching bases. Trimming took 1 base from V and 0 from J, leaving 11 bases between them. The length of the CDR3 is 16 residues. Germline lookup yields CDR1 KGHDR and CDR2 SFDVKD. The CDR3 sequence: CATSDFPSGYQETQYF. In DNA form, the CDR3 reads TGTGCCACCAGTGATTTCCCATCGGGGTACCAAGAGACCCAGTACTTC.

V usage is TRBV6-1 and J usage is TRBJ2-7; D not resolved. The CDR3 is made up of 15 amino acids. CDR1 is MNHNS and CDR2 is SASEGT in the germline V gene. V lost 2 bases and J 2 bases, leaving 13 bases between the germline ends. The CDR3 nucleotides are TGTGCCAGCAGTGAATGGAGCAGCCGCCCCTACGAGCAGTACTTC. Translating it yields CASSEWSSRPYEQYF.

This clone occurred once. The chain carries TRBV21-1 and TRBJ2-7; the table's D call, TRBD1, has no DNA check behind it. TRBV21-1 is shown as a pseudogene. The CDR3 is 17 residues long. The CDR3 spells CASSLGLTGVKCYEQYF. CDR3 sequence (DNA): TGTGCCAGCAGCCTTGGCCTGACAGGGGTCAAATGCTACGAGCAGTACTTC.

This clone was counted only a few times. The chain employs TRBV18 and TRBJ1-5, with D hard to call. The CDR3 is 13 residues long. CDR1 and CDR2 from the germline V gene are KGHSH and LQKENI. Trimming removed 1 base from V and 5 bases from J, with 6 bases in between. The CDR3 DNA reads as TGTGCCAGCTCACCACGAGTGGATCAGCCCCAGCATTTT. Translating gives CASSPRVDQPQHF.

This clone was recorded a few times. V and J are TRBV5-1 and TRBJ2-7, with D perhaps matching TRBD1 or TRBD2 (5 bases each). V shed 3 bases and J shed 6 bases, with 16 bases lying between them. The CDR3 consists of 14 residues. Per the germline V gene, CDR1 is SGHRS and CDR2 is YFSETQ. The CDR3: CASSSQGDRVEQYF. CDR3 coding DNA: TGCGCCAGCAGCTCCCAGGGAGATAGAGTCGAGCAGTACTTC.

The J gene is TRBJ1-5, the V gene TRBV7-9; D is unclear. Trimming stripped 0 bases from V and 5 bases from J, with 5 bases between. The CDR3 covers 13 residues. Per the germline V gene, CDR1 is SEHNR and CDR2 is FQNEAQ (reference sequence). The CDR3 sequence is CASSLARDQPQHF. In nucleotides, the CDR3 is TGTGCCAGCAGCTTAGCGAGGGATCAGCCCCAGCATTTT.

The genes are TRBV11-2 and TRBJ2-7, with D unresolved. CDR1 SGHAT and CDR2 FQNNGV come from the germline V gene. The CDR3 has 13 residues. Trimming stripped 3 bases from V and 0 bases from J, with 6 bases between. In nucleotides, the CDR3 is TGTGCCAGCAGCTTTATAGGCTCCTACGAGCAGTACTTC. It encodes CASSFIGSYEQYF.

This chain joins TRBV12-3 or TRBV12-4 and TRBJ2-2; the D is unclear. V was cut by 6 bases and J by 1 base, with 6 bases left in between. The CDR3 runs 13 residues. CDR3 amino acids: CASRKLNTGELFF. The CDR3 bases are TGTGCCAGCAGAAAGTTGAACACCGGGGAGCTGTTTTTT.

The chain carries TRBV20-1 and TRBJ2-3, with D uncertain. The V and J ends lost 5 bases and 3 bases respectively, with 6 bases between them. Germline CDR1 is DFQATT and CDR2 is SNEGSKA (reference sequence). The CDR3 consists of 11 residues. CDR3 region: CSAPRTDTQYF. CDR3 bases: TGCAGTGCTCCGAGGACAGATACGCAGTATTTT.

This clone has only one observation. The J gene is TRBJ1-2, the V gene TRBV19; TRBD1 might be the D (5 bases). This CDR3 contains 14 residues. Germline V gene data show CDR1 as LNHDA and CDR2 as SQIVND (reference sequence). Trimming took off 8 bases at V and 0 bases at J, with 13 bases between the two ends. The CDR3 sequence is CASSDRSANYGYTF. The CDR3 coding sequence is TGTGCCAGTTCAGACAGATCAGCTAACTATGGCTACACCTTC.

The gene calls are TRBV7-9 and TRBJ1-1; no definite D call. V lost 0 bases, J lost 1 base, and 9 bases lay in between. Per the germline V gene, CDR1 is SEHNR and CDR2 is FQNEAQ (reference sequence). The CDR3 runs 15 residues. The CDR3 spells CASSLAGYGNTEAFF. In nucleotides, the CDR3 is TGTGCCAGCAGCTTAGCAGGCTACGGGAACACTGAAGCTTTCTTT. Full variable domain (outside the CDR3, taken from reference TRBV7-9 and TRBJ1-1): DTGVSQNPRHKITKRGQNVTFRCDPISEHNRLYWYRQTLGQGPEFLTYFQNEAQLEKSRLLSDRFSAERPKGSFSTLEIQRTEQGDSAMYLCASSLAGYGNTEAFFGQGTRLTVV.

The CDR3 loop reads CASSPDKRTGIYQPQHF. The DNA for the CDR3 is TGCGCCAGCAGCCCAGATAAACGGACAGGGATATATCAGCCCCAGCATTTT. V is TRBV4-1 and J is TRBJ1-5; 8 bases fit TRBD1. Germline V gives CDR1 MGHRA, CDR2 YSYEKL. This CDR3 has 17 amino acids. With 4 bases clipped from V and 5 bases from J, the junction kept 13 bases outside the gene matches.

The chain uses TRBV28 and TRBJ1-2; 7 nucleotides line up with TRBD1. V trimming: 6 bases; J trimming: 4 bases; junction bases outside the gene matches: 8. CDR3 length: 14 residues. CDR1 and CDR2 from the germline V gene are MDHEN and SYDVKM. CDR3 DNA: TGTGCCAGCAGGGCTACGACAGGGATCTATGGCTACACCTTC. This codes for CASRATTGIYGYTF.

This chain joins TRBV19 and TRBJ2-3; no firm D call. The CDR3 covers 13 residues. V lost 4 bases and J lost 4, with 9 bases in between. Looked up from germline, CDR1 is LNHDA and CDR2 is SQIVND (reference sequence). The CDR3 nucleotides read TGTGCCAGTAGTACGGCGGTGCCAGATACGCAGTATTTT. It encodes CASSTAVPDTQYF.

This chain joins TRBV6-2 or TRBV6-3 and TRBJ1-2; the match to TRBD1 covers 8 bases. After removal of 2 bases from V and 7 bases from J, the junction contained 6 bases not matched to a gene. The CDR3 totals 14 residues. Per the germline V gene, CDR1 is MNHEY and CDR2 is SVGEGT. The CDR3 is CASSYIRTGTGYTF. In DNA, the CDR3 is TGTGCCAGCAGTTACATCAGGACAGGGACTGGCTACACCTTC.

CDR3 nucleotides: TGTGCCAGCAGTATTAACTACCCGATCAAAAACATTCAGTACTTC. It specifies CASSINYPIKNIQYF. This chain uses TRBV6-5 with TRBJ2-4; D call uncertain. V was clipped by 5 bases and J by 3 bases, with 14 bases between them. The CDR3 has 15 residues. CDR1 and CDR2 (germline): MNHEY, SVGAGI.

As for this clone: The same CDR3 is also encoded by other DNA sequences in this sample. The chain recombines TRBV5-4 with TRBJ2-7; D possibly corresponds to TRBD1 (5 bases). Germline V gene data show CDR1 as SGHNT and CDR2 as YYREEE (reference sequence). There are 15 residues in the CDR3. V was pared by 0 bases and J by 2 bases, with 12 bases between. The CDR3 coding sequence is TGTGCCAGCAGCTTGGGGCAGGGTGGACCCTACGAGCAGTACTTC. It encodes CASSLGQGGPYEQYF.

The V gene is TRBV11-2, the J gene TRBJ1-2, with D possibly matching TRBD1 (6 bases). The germline CDR1 and CDR2 sequences are SGHAT and FQNNGV. Deletions cut 0 bases from V and 4 bases from J, with 12 bases between. The CDR3 runs 15 residues. As DNA, the CDR3 is TGTGCCAGCAGCTTAGATTCCGGACAGACCTATGGCTACACCTTC. Translation gives CASSLDSGQTYGYTF.

V gene TRBV7-9 combines with J gene TRBJ1-2; D remains ambiguous. This CDR3 comprises 15 residues. V gave up 3 bases and J gave up 0 bases, with 11 bases separating them. Germline V gene sequence: CDR1 SEHNR, CDR2 FQNEAQ (reference sequence). The CDR3 loop is CASSFSGAANYGYTF. The CDR3 nucleotides read TGTGCCAGCAGCTTCTCGGGAGCCGCTAACTATGGCTACACCTTC.

This rearrangement joins TRBV19 to TRBJ1-1; D is uncertain. CDR3 length: 10 residues. CDR1 LNHDA and CDR2 SQIVND come from the germline V gene (reference sequence). V was cut by 6 bases and J by 7 bases, with 6 bases left in between. In nucleotides, the CDR3 is TGTGCCAGTAGCGGGATTGAAGCTTTCTTT. As protein: CASSGIEAFF. The full variable domain, completed using reference TRBV19 and TRBJ1-1, is DGGITQSPKYLFRKEGQNVTLSCEQNLNHDAMYWYRQDPGQGLRLIYYSQIVNDFQKGDIAEGYSVSREKKESFPLTVTSAQKNPTAFYLCASSGIEAFFGQGTRLTVV.